Each of the 27 T cell receptor beta chains below was sequenced from the same sample in a study of T cell repertoires in cytomegalovirus infection (dated by TCRdb to between 2017 and 2020). Reading the label with the study, this specimen's treatment or condition is: in vitro stimulation with specific CMV peptide epitopes to enrich CMV-specific T cells. These receptors' antigens are unknown. These reads were obtained on an Illumina HiSeq 1500. The public reads were run again by TCRdb, first through fastp at Q25 and then through MiXCR, and only productive beta chains were kept. Rows are unified per CDR3 protein, each entry keeping the most common DNA and genes. The table for this sample lists roughly 310,000 distinct CDR3 sequences; about 29% of them were counted only once. Together, the top ten hold 20% of the sample. The sequenced sample was cultured PBMCs, obtained from culture after CMV antigen stimulation. These receptor sequences come from a human donor in good health (CMV status not recorded). Some clones in this sample may be carry-over from other donors' samples.

A word on this clonotype: Being one base from a much bigger clone, this may be a read error. This chain uses TRBV7-2 with TRBJ1-1, with 7 bases matching TRBD1. This CDR3 spans 15 amino acids. Germline V gene lookup returns CDR1 SGHTA and CDR2 FQGNSA. Here the CDR3 reads CASSLVPGQNTEAYF. The CDR3 DNA sequence: TGTGCCAGCAGCTTAGTGCCGGGACAGAACACTGAAGCTTACTTT.

In this sample, this clonotype turned up a few times. This rearrangement joins TRBV20-1 to TRBJ2-7; 10 bases map to TRBD2. Germline V gene data show CDR1 as DFQATT and CDR2 as SNEGSKA (reference sequence). V shed 2 bases, J shed 4 bases, and the junction held 8 bases outside the gene matches. There are 15 residues in the CDR3. The CDR3 region is CSARNPSGGGYEQYF. CDR3 in DNA: TGCAGTGCTAGAAACCCTAGCGGGGGAGGGTACGAGCAGTACTTC.

V is TRBV11-2 and J is TRBJ1-2; no reliable D call. Looked up from germline, CDR1 is SGHAT and CDR2 is FQNNGV. The CDR3 is made up of 12 amino acids. V shed 5 bases and J shed 5 bases, with 9 bases lying between them. CDR3 bases: TGTGCCAGCAGCCAAAGTTCGTATGGCTACACCTTC. It yields the protein CASSQSSYGYTF.

This clonotype was detected only a few times. The genes are TRBV25-1 and TRBJ1-4; D uncertain. The germline V gene has CDR1 MGHDK and CDR2 SYGVNS. The ends were cut back, 1 base at V and 4 bases at J, with 7 bases in the middle. The CDR3 is 14 amino acids. The CDR3 sequence: CASSEWLSNEKLFF. The DNA of the CDR3 is TGTGCCAGCAGTGAATGGCTCAGTAATGAAAAACTGTTTTTT.

This clonotype has just a few counts. CDR3 in DNA: TGTGCCAGCAGTCCGATAGCGCCCTATAATTCACCCCTCCACTTT. Protein sequence: CASSPIAPYNSPLHF. V and J are TRBV27 and TRBJ1-6; D gene unclear. CDR1 and CDR2 (germline): MNHEY, SMNVEV (reference sequence). Trimming stripped 5 bases from V and 2 bases from J, with 10 bases between. CDR3 length: 15 amino acids.

The chain carries TRBV12-3 or TRBV12-4 and TRBJ1-5; D is unclear. V lost 5 bases, J lost 2 bases, and 13 bases lay in between. CDR3 length: 15 amino acids. The DNA of the CDR3 is TGTGCCAGCAGTCCGGAGCCTAGGGGCAATCAGCCCCAGCATTTT. Residues: CASSPEPRGNQPQHF.

There are many counts of this clonotype. The V gene is TRBV7-9, the J gene TRBJ2-1; maybe TRBD2 (5 bases). This CDR3 spans 16 amino acids. Germline V lookup: CDR1 SEHNR, CDR2 FQNEAQ (reference sequence). V shed 4 bases and J shed 0 bases, with 13 bases lying between them. The CDR3 protein is CASSSLDWSSYNEQFF. CDR3 DNA sequence: TGTGCCAGCAGCTCCTTGGACTGGAGCTCCTACAATGAGCAGTTCTTC.

This clonotype was detected many times. This chain connects TRBV6-1 to TRBJ1-4; D remains unclear. This CDR3 comprises 17 residues. V lost 11 bases and J 10 bases, leaving 32 bases between the germline ends. Germline CDR1 is MNHNS and CDR2 is SASEGT. This chain's CDR3 is CASPRIGVPLPRAKLFF. CDR3 bases: TGTGCCTCCCCCCGGATTGGGGTGCCGTTGCCCCGGGCAAAACTGTTTTTT.

The chain is built from TRBV20-1 and TRBJ2-5; D ambiguous. CDR1 DFQATT and CDR2 SNEGSKA come from the germline V gene (reference sequence). V dropped 3 bases and J dropped 3 bases, with 11 bases sitting between them. This CDR3 region has 13 residues. CDR3 region: CSASNQPEETQYF. In DNA, the CDR3 is TGCAGTGCTAGTAACCAACCGGAAGAGACCCAGTACTTC.

This clonotype was counted between two and nine times. V and J are TRBV29-1 and TRBJ1-1; perhaps TRBD1 as D (6 bases). Germline CDR1 SQVTM, CDR2 ANQGSEA. The V end lost 6 bases, the J end lost 1 base, and 18 bases lay between the germline ends. The CDR3 has 15 residues. The CDR3 sequence: CSVAHRPTGNTEAFF. The CDR3 DNA reads TGCAGCGTGGCCCACCGTCCGACAGGGAACACTGAAGCTTTCTTT.

This clonotype was observed a few times. The genes are TRBV5-1 and TRBJ2-2, with 8 bases lining up with TRBD2. J gave up 6 bases and V 0 bases, and 4 bases lay outside the gene matches. The CDR3 consists of 15 residues. Germline CDR1 and CDR2: SGHRS and YFSETQ. The CDR3 is CASSLGAGEAGELFF. In DNA form, the CDR3 reads TGCGCCAGCAGCTTGGGAGCGGGAGAGGCCGGGGAGCTGTTTTTT.

The rearrangement uses TRBV2 and TRBJ1-1; 8 bases are a match to TRBD1. Germline values: CDR1 SNHLY, CDR2 FYNNEI. With V trimmed by 11 bases and J by 3 bases, 8 bases remained unmatched. The CDR3 is made up of 13 amino acids. The CDR3 DNA follows: TGTGCCCTCCACCGGGACAGGTACACTGAAGCTTTCTTT. Translating gives CALHRDRYTEAFF.

The chain employs TRBV20-1 and TRBJ1-2; D is unclear. V lost 8 bases to trimming and J lost 10 bases, with 17 bases between them. Per germline, CDR1 DFQATT and CDR2 SNEGSKA (reference sequence). The CDR3 sequence is 11 residues long. The CDR3 bases are TGCAGTCTCCGCCATACTATCGACTACACCTTC. Protein sequence: CSLRHTIDYTF.

In its sample, this clonotype was seen a few times. This rearrangement joins TRBV20-1 to TRBJ2-7; D possibly corresponds to TRBD2 (6 bases). The CDR3 has 12 residues. Germline values: CDR1 DFQATT, CDR2 SNEGSKA (reference sequence). V shed 6 bases and J shed 2 bases, with 11 bases lying between them. The CDR3 loop reads CSAKLATYEQYF. The CDR3 coding sequence is TGCAGTGCCAAGCTAGCGACCTACGAGCAGTACTTC.

This chain joins TRBV19 and TRBJ2-1; D remains unclear. The CDR3 is 17 amino acids. Per germline, CDR1 LNHDA and CDR2 SQIVND (reference sequence). Trimming took off 1 base at V and 5 bases at J, with 18 bases between the two ends. Here the CDR3 DNA reads TGTGCCAGTAGTATAGCCCCTGATCGGAATAGGCACAATGAGCAGTTCTTC. Translating gives CASSIAPDRNRHNEQFF.

In its sample, this clonotype was seen a few times. The CDR3 DNA follows: TGTGCCAGCAGCTTAGAACCCGGTTATAGCAATCAGCCCCAGCATTTT. It is translated as CASSLEPGYSNQPQHF. The chain is built from TRBV7-8 and TRBJ1-5; D not certain. CDR1 and CDR2 (germline): SGHVS, FQNEAQ. The V and J ends lost 1 base and 0 bases respectively, with 10 bases between them. The CDR3 extends over 16 amino acids.

CDR3 residues: CASTGQFNYGYTF. The CDR3 bases are TGTGCCAGCACCGGACAGTTTAACTATGGCTACACCTTC. This sequence joins TRBV5-6 and TRBJ1-2; maybe TRBD1 (6 bases). V lost 6 bases, J lost 1 base, and 10 bases lay in between. The germline V gene has CDR1 SGHDT and CDR2 YYEEEE. The CDR3 is 13 amino acids.

This clonotype occurred once. The chain joins TRBV28 to TRBJ2-5; TRBD1 matches 8 bases. J was trimmed by 4 bases and V by 7 bases; bases with no gene match: 14. The CDR3 totals 16 residues. CDR1 is MDHEN and CDR2 is SYDVKM in the germline V gene. The CDR3 reads CASNSPRTGMGETQYF. DNA of the CDR3: TGTGCCAGCAACTCCCCCCGGACAGGGATGGGAGAGACCCAGTACTTC.

V is TRBV20-1 and J is TRBJ2-1; D is unclear. Germline V lookup: CDR1 DFQATT, CDR2 SNEGSKA (reference sequence). CDR3 length: 13 amino acids. Trimming pared 4 bases from V and 6 bases from J, leaving 13 bases between. The CDR3 sequence is CSAIAGNLNEQFF. The CDR3 nucleotides are TGCAGTGCTATTGCCGGAAACCTCAATGAGCAGTTCTTC.

With regard to this clonotype: The final CDR3 position lacks the conserved phenylalanine or tryptophan, pointing to a likely read error. J is TRBJ2-3 and V is TRBV7-9; D might be TRBD1 or TRBD2, each matching 8 bases. Trimming took 3 bases from V and 0 from J, leaving 22 bases between them. Germline V gene data show CDR1 as SEHNR and CDR2 as FQNEAQ (reference sequence). The CDR3 spans 19 residues. Here the CDR3 reads CASSLDRVSSGLSTDTQYL. In nucleotides, the CDR3 is TGTGCCAGCAGCTTGGACAGGGTCTCTAGCGGGCTAAGCACAGATACGCAGTATTTG.

This clonotype showed up just a few times. The gene calls are TRBV4-1 and TRBJ2-1; D is ambiguous. Germline CDR1 and CDR2: MGHRA and YSYEKL. Trimming removed 4 bases from V and 8 bases from J, with 12 bases in between. The length of the CDR3 is 13 residues. The CDR3 nucleotides read TGCGCCAGCAGCCCCAGATCCGCAGATGAGCAGTTCTTC. Its protein product is CASSPRSADEQFF.

The chain joins TRBV27 to TRBJ2-7; TRBD2 aligns across 8 bases. This CDR3 is 16 amino acids long. Losses at the gene ends were 5 bases for V and 1 base for J; bases not matched to a gene: 10. In germline, CDR1 is MNHEY, CDR2 SMNVEV (reference sequence). The CDR3 reads CASSTRAGVQSYEQYF. CDR3 bases: TGTGCCAGCAGTACAAGAGCGGGGGTGCAGTCCTACGAGCAGTACTTC.

At least ten counts were recorded for this clonotype. The chain carries TRBV6-5 and TRBJ2-1; 7 bases align to TRBD1. Germline-derived CDR1 and CDR2 are MNHEY and SVGAGI. Trimming at V came to 4 bases and at J to 2 bases, leaving 5 bases not matched to a gene. This CDR3 spans 15 amino acids. DNA of the CDR3: TGTGCCAGCAGTTTAACAGGGGACACCTACAATGAGCAGTTCTTC. It encodes CASSLTGDTYNEQFF.

The chain carries TRBV7-2 and TRBJ2-1; the match to TRBD2 covers 8 bases. CDR3 length equals 16 residues. CDR1 SGHTA and CDR2 FQGNSA come from the germline V gene. The trim removed 0 bases at V and 6 bases at J, leaving 7 bases unmatched. CDR3 in DNA: TGTGCCAGCAGCTTAGCCTCCGGGACTAGGAGCAATGAGCAGTTCTTC. Protein product: CASSLASGTRSNEQFF. The full variable domain, rest sourced from reference TRBV7-2 and TRBJ2-1, is GAGVSQSPSNKVTEKGKDVELRCDPISGHTALYWYRQSLGQGLEFLIYFQGNSAPDKSGLPSDRFSAERTGGSVSTLTIQRTQQEDSAVYLCASSLASGTRSNEQFFGPGTRLTVL.

In nucleotides, the CDR3 is TGTGCCAGCAGCTTAGTTTTGCGGGAGGGCCCTCGGGATACGCAGTATTTT. Protein product: CASSLVLREGPRDTQYF. This chain connects TRBV7-3 to TRBJ2-3; TRBD2 agrees at 9 bases. Trimming cost V 2 bases and J 6 bases; bases outside gene matches: 12. The CDR3 is 17 amino acids. Germline lookup yields CDR1 SGHTA and CDR2 FQGTGA.

The table lists this clonotype with many counts. CDR3 nucleotides: TGTGCCAGCAGCTTAAATTGGGTTAACTATGGCTACACCTTC. It specifies CASSLNWVNYGYTF. V and J are TRBV7-2 and TRBJ1-2, with D hard to call. The ends were cut back, 2 bases at V and 1 base at J, with 8 bases in the middle. The CDR3 is 14 amino acids. Germline-derived CDR1 and CDR2 are SGHTA and FQGNSA.

This clonotype was seen only a few times. This chain uses TRBV7-3 with TRBJ1-2; tentatively, D is TRBD1 (6 bases). Germline CDR1 and CDR2: SGHTA and FQGTGA. The CDR3 sequence is 14 residues long. V was cut by 4 bases and J by 3 bases, with 12 bases left in between. Written as DNA, the CDR3 is TGTGCCAGCAGCTCCGGAGGGGGGGACTATGGCTACACCTTC. As protein: CASSSGGGDYGYTF.